This TCR beta chain was sequenced in a study of T cell changes during pregnancy in multiple sclerosis. The method was immunoSEQ multiplex PCR; TCRdb's version includes in-frame clones alone and lacks a portion of them. Altogether 70,000 to 95,000 clones are present, 89% being singletons, with the ten largest covering about 1.9%. Germline V gene data show CDR1 as SGHRS and CDR2 as YFSETQ. The CDR3 has 16 residues. Unmatched junction bases numbered 4, after V lost 0 bases and J lost 2 bases. The specimen comprised peripheral blood, sampled before pregnancy. The source is a female donor with multiple sclerosis, enrolled in a pregnancy study. This rearrangement joins TRBV5-1 to TRBJ1-5, with TRBD1 matching over 8 bases. CDR3 sequence: CASSLGTGFGNQPQHF. The DNA of the CDR3 is TGCGCCAGCAGCTTGGGGACAGGGTTCGGCAATCAGCCCCAGCATTTT.